Listed below are T cell receptor beta chains from one sample, sequenced in a study of cytomegalovirus exposure and HLA in healthy donors. Sequencing was performed with immunoSEQ multiplex PCR; in TCRdb, only in-frame clones are kept and a portion is missing. Seen here are around 190,000 clones, 65% to 90% observed once, and the top ten hold approximately 2.2%. What was sequenced was PBMCs. Source of these receptors: a woman aged 50 to 60 in good health and CMV-seronegative. Each CDR3 is given with its conserved first and last residue. Each record gives: V gene, J gene, D gene, CDR3 protein. A D gene is named only where the DNA matches it firmly.

v_call: TRBV5-5; j_call: TRBJ2-7; d_call: TRBD2; cdr3_aa: CASSLLAGVLYEQYF
v_call: TRBV7-2; j_call: TRBJ1-5; d_call: NA; cdr3_aa: CASSLSQGRNQPQHF
v_call: TRBV6-6; j_call: TRBJ1-1; d_call: TRBD1; cdr3_aa: CASHGTGTGNTEAFF
v_call: TRBV2; j_call: TRBJ1-1; d_call: NA; cdr3_aa: CASRGSPGKAEAFF
v_call: TRBV28; j_call: TRBJ1-3; d_call: NA; cdr3_aa: CASNSQGLGGNTIYF
v_call: TRBV16; j_call: TRBJ2-7; d_call: NA; cdr3_aa: CASSHPGQWSEQYF
v_call: TRBV11-2; j_call: TRBJ2-5; d_call: NA; cdr3_aa: CASRTGRAVQETQYF
v_call: TRBV5-5; j_call: TRBJ1-4; d_call: TRBD1; cdr3_aa: CASSLALQGTGATNEKLFF
v_call: TRBV4-3; j_call: TRBJ2-1; d_call: TRBD2; cdr3_aa: CASSRQRELGGNEQFF
v_call: TRBV5-1; j_call: TRBJ1-1; d_call: TRBD1; cdr3_aa: CASRTDRGVMNTEAFF
v_call: TRBV6-1; j_call: TRBJ1-2; d_call: NA; cdr3_aa: CASSGQAPAGYGYTF
v_call: TRBV5-4; j_call: TRBJ1-1; d_call: NA; cdr3_aa: CASSLSWGRADTEAFF
v_call: TRBV19; j_call: TRBJ2-7; d_call: TRBD2; cdr3_aa: CASSTTGRERYEQYF
v_call: TRBV6-6; j_call: TRBJ1-3; d_call: NA; cdr3_aa: CASSYSGAVANTIYF
v_call: TRBV4-1; j_call: TRBJ2-5; d_call: TRBD2; cdr3_aa: CASGVAGGGQETQYF
v_call: TRBV5-1; j_call: TRBJ2-1; d_call: NA; cdr3_aa: CASRNRASSGEQFF
v_call: TRBV6-5; j_call: TRBJ2-3; d_call: TRBD1; cdr3_aa: CASRRTGRGDTQYF
v_call: TRBV28; j_call: TRBJ2-6; d_call: TRBD1; cdr3_aa: CASIRGPGANVLTF
v_call: TRBV5-6; j_call: TRBJ2-5; d_call: TRBD1; cdr3_aa: CASSLFRRQDRAQETQYF
v_call: TRBV2; j_call: TRBJ1-2; d_call: NA; cdr3_aa: CASRAVWGYTF
v_call: TRBV28; j_call: TRBJ1-6; d_call: NA; cdr3_aa: CASSEPIQHSPLHF
v_call: TRBV4-1; j_call: TRBJ2-7; d_call: TRBD2; cdr3_aa: CASSLGGAGDYYEQYF
v_call: TRBV7-9; j_call: TRBJ2-5; d_call: NA; cdr3_aa: CASSFRTEMRETQYF
v_call: TRBV6-6; j_call: TRBJ1-4; d_call: TRBD1; cdr3_aa: CASTGGVATNEKLFF
v_call: TRBV5-6; j_call: TRBJ2-4; d_call: TRBD2; cdr3_aa: CASSVRPGTSGQNIQYF
v_call: TRBV19; j_call: TRBJ2-2; d_call: NA; cdr3_aa: CASRKGAVNTGELFF
v_call: TRBV5-4; j_call: TRBJ2-1; d_call: TRBD2; cdr3_aa: CASSLARLAGSHNEQFF
v_call: TRBV18; j_call: TRBJ2-3; d_call: NA; cdr3_aa: CASSHGDTQYF
v_call: TRBV6-5; j_call: TRBJ1-2; d_call: TRBD1; cdr3_aa: CASRSHTGGYGYTF
v_call: TRBV28; j_call: TRBJ2-1; d_call: NA; cdr3_aa: CASSATTSSGEQFF
v_call: TRBV11-2; j_call: TRBJ2-3; d_call: NA; cdr3_aa: CASSLGAFHASTDTQYF
v_call: TRBV5-1; j_call: TRBJ2-1; d_call: NA; cdr3_aa: CASTRGIAFHKQFF
v_call: TRBV6-1; j_call: TRBJ2-3; d_call: TRBD2; cdr3_aa: CASSEYRTSGNTDTQYF
v_call: TRBV20-1; j_call: TRBJ2-1; d_call: NA; cdr3_aa: CSAPSDLEQFF
v_call: TRBV6-1; j_call: TRBJ2-3; d_call: NA; cdr3_aa: CASSEPLLRTDTQYF
v_call: TRBV7-9; j_call: TRBJ2-7; d_call: TRBD1; cdr3_aa: CASSLTGGSYEQYF
v_call: TRBV11-2; j_call: TRBJ1-5; d_call: NA; cdr3_aa: CASSLDGRAFNQPQHF
v_call: TRBV28; j_call: TRBJ1-5; d_call: NA; cdr3_aa: CASRQGGSNQPQHF
v_call: TRBV5-6; j_call: TRBJ2-5; d_call: TRBD2; cdr3_aa: CATYLGLAGGGETQYF
v_call: TRBV7-6; j_call: TRBJ2-1; d_call: TRBD2; cdr3_aa: CASTSLAAPYNEQFF
v_call: TRBV15; j_call: TRBJ2-1; d_call: NA; cdr3_aa: CATSRDRSSYNEQFF
v_call: TRBV7-9; j_call: TRBJ2-1; d_call: NA; cdr3_aa: CASSLARSSRRAFYNEQFF
v_call: TRBV6-6; j_call: TRBJ1-4; d_call: NA; cdr3_aa: CASSHQGGTNEKLFF
v_call: TRBV2; j_call: TRBJ2-5; d_call: TRBD2; cdr3_aa: CASTPLAGVRETQYF
v_call: TRBV28; j_call: TRBJ2-6; d_call: NA; cdr3_aa: CASSFGGSGANVLTF